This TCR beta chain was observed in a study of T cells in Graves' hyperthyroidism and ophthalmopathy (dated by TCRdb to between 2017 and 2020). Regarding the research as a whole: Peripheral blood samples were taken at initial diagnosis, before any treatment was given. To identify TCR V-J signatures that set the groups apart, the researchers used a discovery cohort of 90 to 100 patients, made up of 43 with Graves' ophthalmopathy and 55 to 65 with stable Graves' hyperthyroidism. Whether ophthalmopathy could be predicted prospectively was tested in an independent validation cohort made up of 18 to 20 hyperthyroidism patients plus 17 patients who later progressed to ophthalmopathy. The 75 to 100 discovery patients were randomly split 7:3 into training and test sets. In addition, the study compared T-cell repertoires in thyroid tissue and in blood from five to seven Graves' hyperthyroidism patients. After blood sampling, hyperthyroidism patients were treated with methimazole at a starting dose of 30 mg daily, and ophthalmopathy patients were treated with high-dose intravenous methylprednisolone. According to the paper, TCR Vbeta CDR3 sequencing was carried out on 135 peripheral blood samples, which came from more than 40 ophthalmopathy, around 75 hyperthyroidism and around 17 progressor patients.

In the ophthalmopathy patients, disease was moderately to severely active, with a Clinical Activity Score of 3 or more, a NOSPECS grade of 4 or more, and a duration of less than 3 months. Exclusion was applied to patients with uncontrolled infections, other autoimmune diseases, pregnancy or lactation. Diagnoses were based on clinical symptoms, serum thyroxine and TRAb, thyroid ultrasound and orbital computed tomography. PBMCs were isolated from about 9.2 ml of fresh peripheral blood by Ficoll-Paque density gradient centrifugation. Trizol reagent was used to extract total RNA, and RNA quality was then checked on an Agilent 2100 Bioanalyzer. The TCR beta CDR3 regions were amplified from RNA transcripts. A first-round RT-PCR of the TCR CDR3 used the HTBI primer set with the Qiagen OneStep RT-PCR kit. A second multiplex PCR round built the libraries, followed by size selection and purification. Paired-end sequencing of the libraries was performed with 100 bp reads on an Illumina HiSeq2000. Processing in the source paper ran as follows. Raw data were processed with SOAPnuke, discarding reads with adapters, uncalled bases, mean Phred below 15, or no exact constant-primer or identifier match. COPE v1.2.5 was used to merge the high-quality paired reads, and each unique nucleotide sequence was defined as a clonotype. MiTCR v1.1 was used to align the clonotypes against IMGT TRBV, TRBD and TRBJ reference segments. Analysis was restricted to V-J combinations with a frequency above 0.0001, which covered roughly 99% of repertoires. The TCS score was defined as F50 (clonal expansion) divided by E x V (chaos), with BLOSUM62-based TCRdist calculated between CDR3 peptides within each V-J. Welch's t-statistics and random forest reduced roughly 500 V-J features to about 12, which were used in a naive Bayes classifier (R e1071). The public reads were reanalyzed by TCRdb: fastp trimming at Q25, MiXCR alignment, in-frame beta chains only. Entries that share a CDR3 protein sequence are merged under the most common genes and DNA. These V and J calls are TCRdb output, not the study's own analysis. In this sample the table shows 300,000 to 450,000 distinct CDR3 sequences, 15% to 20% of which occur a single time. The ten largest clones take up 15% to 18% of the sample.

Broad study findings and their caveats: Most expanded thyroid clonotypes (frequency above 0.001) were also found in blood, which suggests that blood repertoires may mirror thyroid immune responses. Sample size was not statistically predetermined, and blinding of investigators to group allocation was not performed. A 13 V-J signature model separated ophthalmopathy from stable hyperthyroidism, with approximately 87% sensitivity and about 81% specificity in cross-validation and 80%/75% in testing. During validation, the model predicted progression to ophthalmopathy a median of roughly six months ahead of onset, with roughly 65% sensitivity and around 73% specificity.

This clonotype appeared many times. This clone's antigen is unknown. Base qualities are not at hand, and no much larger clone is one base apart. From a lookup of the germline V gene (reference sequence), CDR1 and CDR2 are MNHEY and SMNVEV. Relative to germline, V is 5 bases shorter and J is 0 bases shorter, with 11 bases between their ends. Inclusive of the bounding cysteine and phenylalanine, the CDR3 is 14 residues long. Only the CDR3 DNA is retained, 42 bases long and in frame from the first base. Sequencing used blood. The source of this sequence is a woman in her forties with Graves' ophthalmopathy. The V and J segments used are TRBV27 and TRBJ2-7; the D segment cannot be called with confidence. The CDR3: CASSRTRTSYEQYF. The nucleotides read TGTGCCAGCAGTCGAACACGAACCTCCTACGAGCAGTACTTC.